The 6 T cell receptor beta chains presented below share a single source sample, sequenced in a study of Graves' ophthalmopathy and Graves' hyperthyroidism. RNA transcripts were the source from which TCR beta CDR3 regions were amplified. Scientists carried out first-round RT-PCR using HTBI primers and then a second-round multiplex PCR. In TCRdb, the multiplex PCR reads were re-called with MiXCR into one record per CDR3 protein. The sample includes around 1,000,000 distinct CDR3 sequences, 35% to 45% of them seen just once. Sequenced: peripheral blood or thyroid tissue (not recorded which). Receptors originate from an adult man with Graves' hyperthyroidism.

This clonotype was detected many times. The chain combines TRBV7-2 with TRBJ1-2; the D is unclear. The V gene lost 5 bases and the J gene lost 8 bases, with 15 bases spanning the gap. Looked up from germline, CDR1 is SGHTA and CDR2 is FQGNSA. This CDR3 spans 13 amino acids. Here the CDR3 DNA reads TGTGCCAGCAGCCAACACAAAAATGGGGGCTACACCTTC. This translates into CASSQHKNGGYTF. The full variable domain, completed using reference TRBV7-2 and TRBJ1-2, is GAGVSQSPSNKVTEKGKDVELRCDPISGHTALYWYRQSLGQGLEFLIYFQGNSAPDKSGLPSDRFSAERTGGSVSTLTIQRTQQEDSAVYLCASSQHKNGGYTFGSGTRLTVV.

The rearrangement uses TRBV11-2 and TRBJ2-2; 10 nucleotides line up with TRBD1. This CDR3 has 13 amino acids. Unmatched junction bases numbered 6, after V lost 4 bases and J lost 13 bases. Germline V lookup: CDR1 SGHAT, CDR2 FQNNGV. The CDR3 spells CASSSRTGGRLFF. The CDR3 DNA follows: TGTGCCAGCAGCTCCAGGACAGGGGGAAGGCTGTTTTTT.

This clonotype was seen many times. One end of the junction varies from germline; a read error may be responsible. The V gene is TRBV5-1, the J gene TRBJ2-7; weak D call: TRBD1 (5 bases). CDR3 size: 13 residues. Germline CDR1 and CDR2: SGHRS and YFSETQ. This CDR3 reads CASSLRQSYEQYF. CDR3 bases: TGTGCCAGCAGCTTGCGACAGTCCTACGAGCAGTACTTC.

V usage is TRBV29-1 and J usage is TRBJ2-7; 9 bases fit TRBD1. CDR3 length: 14 residues. Germline V gene data show CDR1 as SQVTM and CDR2 as ANQGSEA. Losses at the gene ends were 6 bases for V and 10 bases for J; bases not matched to a gene: 16. DNA of the CDR3: TGCAGCGTCCTGGGGGGGGACAGGGTCAGCGGTCAGTACTTC. Its protein product is CSVLGGDRVSGQYF.

The chain has TRBV28 and TRBJ2-5; possible D gene TRBD1, 6 bases. The CDR3 consists of 16 residues. V shed 5 bases and J shed 2 bases, with 18 bases lying between them. From germline, CDR1 is MDHEN and CDR2 SYDVKM. CDR3 sequence (DNA): TGTGCCAGCAGTGGCAGGGGAAGGGCCGTACAAGAGACCCAGTACTTC. This sequence encodes CASSGRGRAVQETQYF.

This clonotype occurred a few times. The rearrangement uses TRBV10-2 and TRBJ1-1; 9 nucleotides align to TRBD1. The V segment lost 3 bases and the J segment 7 bases; nucleotides outside the gene matches: 3. The CDR3 runs to 13 residues. Germline V lookup: CDR1 WSHSY, CDR2 SAAADI. The CDR3 region is CASSDRDRDEAFF. DNA of the CDR3: TGCGCCAGCAGTGACCGGGACAGGGATGAAGCTTTCTTT.